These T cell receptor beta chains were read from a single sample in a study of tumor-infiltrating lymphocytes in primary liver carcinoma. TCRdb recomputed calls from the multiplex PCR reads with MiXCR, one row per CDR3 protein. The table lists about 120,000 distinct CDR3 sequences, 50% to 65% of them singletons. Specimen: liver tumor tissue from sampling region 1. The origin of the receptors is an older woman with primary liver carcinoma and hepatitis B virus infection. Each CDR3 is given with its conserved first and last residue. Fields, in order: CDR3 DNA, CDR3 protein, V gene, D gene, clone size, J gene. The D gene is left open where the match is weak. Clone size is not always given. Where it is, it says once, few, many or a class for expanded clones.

CDR3nt: TGTGCCAGCAGCCTTGGACTGGCTCGGGCGGAAAAACTGTTTTTT
CDR3aa: CASSLGLARAEKLFF
v_gene: TRBV5-5
d_gene: NA
abundance: many
j_gene: TRBJ1-4

CDR3nt: TGTGCCATCAGGCGCAGGGGCTCCTACGAGCAGTACTTC
CDR3aa: CAIRRRGSYEQYF
v_gene: TRBV7-8
d_gene: NA
abundance: NA
j_gene: TRBJ2-7

CDR3nt: TGTGCCAGTTTCGGGTCCAGCGGGTTAACCGGGGAGCTGTTTTTT
CDR3aa: CASFGSSGLTGELFF
v_gene: TRBV6-6
d_gene: NA
abundance: NA
j_gene: TRBJ2-2

CDR3nt: TGTGCCAGCAACCCTCGGACAGGGGGAAGAGCTTTCTTT
CDR3aa: CASNPRTGGRAFF
v_gene: TRBV5-5
d_gene: TRBD1
abundance: NA
j_gene: TRBJ1-1

CDR3nt: TGTAGCGCCGAGGGGTGTGGACGGGAGACCCAGTACTTC
CDR3aa: CSAEGCGRETQYF
v_gene: TRBV29-1
d_gene: NA
abundance: NA
j_gene: TRBJ2-5

CDR3nt: TGCAGTGCTAGAGACGTCCAGGGTACCACTGAAGCTTTCTTT
CDR3aa: CSARDVQGTTEAFF
v_gene: TRBV20-1
d_gene: NA
abundance: NA
j_gene: TRBJ1-1

CDR3nt: TGTGCCAGCAGTTTCGGGGACAGGGGGGCGGATACGCAGTATTTT
CDR3aa: CASSFGDRGADTQYF
v_gene: TRBV12-3/TRBV12-4
d_gene: TRBD1
abundance: many
j_gene: TRBJ2-3

CDR3nt: TGCGCCAGCAGCTCGGGGACTAGTGAAGAAGAGCAGTACTTC
CDR3aa: CASSSGTSEEEQYF
v_gene: TRBV5-1
d_gene: TRBD2
abundance: NA
j_gene: TRBJ2-7

CDR3nt: TGCAGCGTTGAAGAATCGGGGGTGTGGACTGAAGCTTTCTTT
CDR3aa: CSVEESGVWTEAFF
v_gene: TRBV29-1
d_gene: NA
abundance: many
j_gene: TRBJ1-1

CDR3nt: TGTGCCAGCGCGGGACTAGCAGTCTACGAGCAGTACTTC
CDR3aa: CASAGLAVYEQYF
v_gene: TRBV7-8
d_gene: TRBD2
abundance: many
j_gene: TRBJ2-7

CDR3nt: TGTGCCAGCAGTTTCGGGGGGGTAGGAAGCAATCAGCCCCAGCATTTT
CDR3aa: CASSFGGVGSNQPQHF
v_gene: TRBV28
d_gene: NA
abundance: NA
j_gene: TRBJ1-5

CDR3nt: TGTGCTACCAGACAAAGTTACGAGCAGTACTTC
CDR3aa: CATRQSYEQYF
v_gene: TRBV11-3
d_gene: NA
abundance: NA
j_gene: TRBJ2-7

CDR3nt: TGTGCCAGCAGCTGGACTAGCACAGATACGCAGTATTTT
CDR3aa: CASSWTSTDTQYF
v_gene: TRBV11-2
d_gene: NA
abundance: NA
j_gene: TRBJ2-3

CDR3nt: TGCGCCAGCAGTCCAAGCGGGACGGGTGCCGGGCAGTACTTC
CDR3aa: CASSPSGTGAGQYF
v_gene: TRBV11-2
d_gene: TRBD2
abundance: NA
j_gene: TRBJ2-7

CDR3nt: TGTGCCAGCAGCCGGCCTTCACCCCTCCACTTT
CDR3aa: CASSRPSPLHF
v_gene: TRBV14
d_gene: NA
abundance: few
j_gene: TRBJ1-6

CDR3nt: TGCAGCGTGGGGAAGGGGGGGGCCAAAAACATTCAGTACTTC
CDR3aa: CSVGKGGAKNIQYF
v_gene: TRBV29-1
d_gene: NA
abundance: many
j_gene: TRBJ2-4

CDR3nt: TGTGCCAGCAGTTACACTAGTGTGTCCTACGAGCAGTACTTC
CDR3aa: CASSYTSVSYEQYF
v_gene: TRBV6-5
d_gene: NA
abundance: many
j_gene: TRBJ2-7

CDR3nt: TGTGCCAGCAGTTTACTCAACAAGAACTATGGCTACACCTTC
CDR3aa: CASSLLNKNYGYTF
v_gene: TRBV28
d_gene: NA
abundance: many
j_gene: TRBJ1-2

CDR3nt: TGCAGTGGTAACACCCGGGACACCCGCACAGATACGCAGTATTTT
CDR3aa: CSGNTRDTRTDTQYF
v_gene: TRBV20-1
d_gene: NA
abundance: NA
j_gene: TRBJ2-3

CDR3nt: TGTGCCAGCAGTGGAGGCGGATCCTATGACTACACCTTC
CDR3aa: CASSGGGSYDYTF
v_gene: TRBV6-1
d_gene: NA
abundance: NA
j_gene: TRBJ1-2

CDR3nt: TGTGCCAGCAGTCAGGCAATTAGCGAACTCAATGAGCAGTTCTTC
CDR3aa: CASSQAISELNEQFF
v_gene: TRBV14
d_gene: NA
abundance: NA
j_gene: TRBJ2-1

CDR3nt: TGTGCCATCAGCCTAGGGACAGCGGATAGCAATCAACCCCAGCATTTT
CDR3aa: CAISLGTADSNQPQHF
v_gene: TRBV10-3
d_gene: TRBD1
abundance: few
j_gene: TRBJ1-5

CDR3nt: TGTGCCAGCAGTGAATTAGGGGGTGATCAGCCCCAGCATTTT
CDR3aa: CASSELGGDQPQHF
v_gene: TRBV6-1
d_gene: NA
abundance: many
j_gene: TRBJ1-5

CDR3nt: TGTGCCAGCAGCCACGGAGGTCATAGGTCCCTTGACGGTGATGAGCAGTTCTTC
CDR3aa: CASSHGGHRSLDGDEQFF
v_gene: TRBV28
d_gene: NA
abundance: NA
j_gene: TRBJ2-1

CDR3nt: TGTGCCAGTAGTACTCGACTAGCGGGAGTCGGGTCGGATGAGCAGTTCTTC
CDR3aa: CASSTRLAGVGSDEQFF
v_gene: TRBV19
d_gene: TRBD2
abundance: few
j_gene: TRBJ2-1

CDR3nt: TGTGCCAGCAGTTACGACTTCCCCGCGCCGGAAAAACTGTTTTTT
CDR3aa: CASSYDFPAPEKLFF
v_gene: TRBV6-5
d_gene: NA
abundance: many
j_gene: TRBJ1-4

CDR3nt: TGTGCCATCAGCTTCGACAGGGACCACGAGCAATACTTC
CDR3aa: CAISFDRDHEQYF
v_gene: TRBV11-1
d_gene: TRBD1
abundance: NA
j_gene: TRBJ2-7

CDR3nt: TGTGCCAGCAGTTTTGATCAGCCCCAGCATTTT
CDR3aa: CASSFDQPQHF
v_gene: TRBV28
d_gene: NA
abundance: NA
j_gene: TRBJ1-5

CDR3nt: TGTGCCAGCAGCCCGACCTGGACTAGCGGGAGTAATGAGCAGTTCTTC
CDR3aa: CASSPTWTSGSNEQFF
v_gene: TRBV11-3
d_gene: TRBD2
abundance: NA
j_gene: TRBJ2-1

CDR3nt: TGTGCCAGCAGCTCTTGGACAGGGAGTAGGCTAGCTGCCAAAGACATTCAGTACTTC
CDR3aa: CASSSWTGSRLAAKDIQYF
v_gene: TRBV5-6
d_gene: TRBD1
abundance: NA
j_gene: TRBJ2-4

CDR3nt: TGTGCCACGGGGCCTACCCGCTCTGGAAACACCATATATTTT
CDR3aa: CATGPTRSGNTIYF
v_gene: TRBV19
d_gene: NA
abundance: NA
j_gene: TRBJ1-3

CDR3nt: TGCGCCAGCAGCCAAGCTCTAGCGGGAGGGCGCGAGACCCAGTACTTC
CDR3aa: CASSQALAGGRETQYF
v_gene: TRBV4-1
d_gene: TRBD2
abundance: many
j_gene: TRBJ2-5

CDR3nt: TGCGCCAGCAGATACCGCCGGGTAGGGATGAACACTGAAGCTTTCTTT
CDR3aa: CASRYRRVGMNTEAFF
v_gene: TRBV5-1
d_gene: NA
abundance: NA
j_gene: TRBJ1-1

CDR3nt: TGCAGCGTTGACTTAGATCACCCCTACAATGAGCTGTTCTTC
CDR3aa: CSVDLDHPYNELFF
v_gene: TRBV29-1
d_gene: NA
abundance: NA
j_gene: TRBJ2-1

CDR3nt: TGCAGCGTCCCCGCGTTGGGTGTTCGGGAGAACGGAAAATCCTACAATGAGCAGTTCTTC
CDR3aa: CSVPALGVRENGKSYNEQFF
v_gene: TRBV29-1
d_gene: NA
abundance: once
j_gene: TRBJ2-1

CDR3nt: TGCGCCAGCAGCTTAGTTTCCGGGAAGCCCCAGCAATTT
CDR3aa: CASSLVSGKPQQF
v_gene: TRBV11-2
d_gene: NA
abundance: NA
j_gene: TRBJ1-5

CDR3nt: TGTGCCAGTAGTCACGGGCGGGAGGGGAATGAGCAGTTCTTC
CDR3aa: CASSHGREGNEQFF
v_gene: TRBV6-5
d_gene: TRBD2
abundance: NA
j_gene: TRBJ2-1

CDR3nt: TGCGCCAGCAGCCAAGTAACTGGACTACTCTACGAGCAGTACTTC
CDR3aa: CASSQVTGLLYEQYF
v_gene: TRBV4-1
d_gene: NA
abundance: many
j_gene: TRBJ2-7

CDR3nt: TGTGCCAGCAGTAGGTCTAGCGGGAGGGCCGTTCCGCAGTATTTT
CDR3aa: CASSRSSGRAVPQYF
v_gene: TRBV6-2/TRBV6-3
d_gene: TRBD2
abundance: NA
j_gene: TRBJ2-3

CDR3nt: TGTGCCAGCAGCTTGGCCCCTAGCGCAGATACGCAGTATTTT
CDR3aa: CASSLAPSADTQYF
v_gene: TRBV5-5
d_gene: NA
abundance: few
j_gene: TRBJ2-3

CDR3nt: TGTGCCATCAGTGAGTACCGGGGAGGGGACAATGAGCAGTTCTTC
CDR3aa: CAISEYRGGDNEQFF
v_gene: TRBV10-3
d_gene: TRBD2
abundance: many
j_gene: TRBJ2-1

CDR3nt: TGTGCCAGTAGCTTCGTTAGGGGCGGGGAGCAGTTCTTC
CDR3aa: CASSFVRGGEQFF
v_gene: TRBV11-2
d_gene: NA
abundance: NA
j_gene: TRBJ2-1

CDR3nt: TGTGCCAGCAGCACCCAGGGACTAGCGGGCAACAATGAGCAGTTCTTC
CDR3aa: CASSTQGLAGNNEQFF
v_gene: TRBV13
d_gene: TRBD2
abundance: few
j_gene: TRBJ2-1

CDR3nt: TGTGCCAGCAGCTTAGACCAGGTGGTCACCCAGTACTTC
CDR3aa: CASSLDQVVTQYF
v_gene: TRBV11-2
d_gene: NA
abundance: NA
j_gene: TRBJ2-5

CDR3nt: TGTGCCAGCAACTTAGAACTAGCGGGATCCTGGGATGAGCAATTCTTC
CDR3aa: CASNLELAGSWDEQFF
v_gene: TRBV7-8
d_gene: TRBD2
abundance: NA
j_gene: TRBJ2-1

CDR3nt: TGCGCCAGCAGCTTTCAGGGTGGCCCGTATTACGAGCAGTACTTC
CDR3aa: CASSFQGGPYYEQYF
v_gene: TRBV5-1
d_gene: NA
abundance: few
j_gene: TRBJ2-7

CDR3nt: TGCAGCGTTGACGGGCAGGGGAGCCACGAGCAGTACTTC
CDR3aa: CSVDGQGSHEQYF
v_gene: TRBV29-1
d_gene: NA
abundance: many
j_gene: TRBJ2-7

CDR3nt: TGTGCCAGCAGTATTAACAGGGAGGATGGCTACACCTTC
CDR3aa: CASSINREDGYTF
v_gene: TRBV28
d_gene: NA
abundance: NA
j_gene: TRBJ1-2

CDR3nt: TGTGCCATCAGTGACCCTCGACCGGGCGGGGGGGAGACCCAGTACTTC
CDR3aa: CAISDPRPGGGETQYF
v_gene: TRBV10-3
d_gene: TRBD2
abundance: many
j_gene: TRBJ2-5

CDR3nt: TGCAGCGTTGTGGCGCGGCAGGGTAGGGAGACCCGGTACTTC
CDR3aa: CSVVARQGRETRYF
v_gene: TRBV29-1
d_gene: NA
abundance: few
j_gene: TRBJ2-5

CDR3nt: TGTGCCAGCAGCTTAGTGGCAGCGAACACTGAAGCTTTCTTT
CDR3aa: CASSLVAANTEAFF
v_gene: TRBV7-8
d_gene: NA
abundance: few
j_gene: TRBJ1-1

CDR3nt: TGTGCCAGCAGTTTATGGGGGACACCCTGCGAGCAGTACTTC
CDR3aa: CASSLWGTPCEQYF
v_gene: TRBV28
d_gene: NA
abundance: NA
j_gene: TRBJ2-7

CDR3nt: TGTGCCAGCAGTGAATTGGCTTGCGGGAGTTCGATATCCTACGAGCAGTACTTC
CDR3aa: CASSELACGSSISYEQYF
v_gene: TRBV6-1
d_gene: TRBD2
abundance: NA
j_gene: TRBJ2-7